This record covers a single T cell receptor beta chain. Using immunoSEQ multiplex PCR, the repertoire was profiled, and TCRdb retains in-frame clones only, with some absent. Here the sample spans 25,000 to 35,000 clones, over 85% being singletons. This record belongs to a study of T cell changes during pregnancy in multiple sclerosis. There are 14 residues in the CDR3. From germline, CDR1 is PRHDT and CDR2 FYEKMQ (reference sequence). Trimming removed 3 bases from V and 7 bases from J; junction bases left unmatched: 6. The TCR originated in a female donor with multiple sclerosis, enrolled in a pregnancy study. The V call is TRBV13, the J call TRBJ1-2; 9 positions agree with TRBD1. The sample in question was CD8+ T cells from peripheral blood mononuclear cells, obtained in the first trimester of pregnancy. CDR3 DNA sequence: TGTGCCAGCAGCTTCGAACAGGGGGCGGCTGGCTACACCTTC. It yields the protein CASSFEQGAAGYTF.